A selection of T cell receptor beta chains follows, all from one sample in a study of T cell changes during pregnancy in multiple sclerosis. Measured with immunoSEQ multiplex PCR; TCRdb has only the in-frame clones, and not every one. This table holds around 50,000 clones, about 94% found once. The input for sequencing was CD8+ T cells from peripheral blood mononuclear cells, taken in the first trimester of pregnancy. These receptors were obtained from a female donor with multiple sclerosis, enrolled in a pregnancy study. CDR3s include the opening cysteine and the closing phenylalanine or tryptophan. The order of the fields is J gene, V gene, clone size, D gene, CDR3 protein, CDR3 DNA. A D gene is named only where the DNA matches it firmly. Size is omitted from some rows. Given values are once, few, many or a class for expanded clones.

TRBJ2-5,TRBV2,once,.,CASAGLAGETQYF,TGTGCCAGCGCAGGGTTGGCCGGGGAGACCCAGTACTTC
TRBJ2-5,TRBV7-7,.,.,CASSLSGWRETQYF,TGTGCCAGCAGCTTATCAGGTTGGAGGGAGACCCAGTACTTC
TRBJ1-6,TRBV6-5,.,.,CASASSYNSPLHF,TGTGCCAGTGCCAGCTCCTATAATTCACCCCTCCACTTT
TRBJ2-7,TRBV7-3,once,TRBD2,CASSPGLVGEQYF,TGTGCCAGCAGCCCCGGACTAGTTGGGGAGCAGTACTTC
TRBJ1-6,TRBV19,.,TRBD1,CASKGQGNSPLHF,TGTGCCAGTAAGGGACAGGGGAATTCACCCCTCCACTTT
TRBJ2-7,TRBV4-3,.,TRBD2,CASSPNIAGYEQYF,TGCGCCAGCAGCCCTAACATAGCGGGCTACGAGCAGTACTTC
TRBJ2-7,TRBV6-1,.,TRBD1,CASSIGQGAYEQYF,TGTGCCAGCAGTATAGGACAGGGGGCCTACGAGCAGTACTTC
TRBJ2-3,TRBV19,.,TRBD2,CASSPSGRGDTQYF,TGTGCCAGTAGTCCCAGCGGGAGAGGCGATACGCAGTATTTT
TRBJ1-2,TRBV7-9,.,TRBD1,CASSLLGQEDYGYTF,TGTGCCAGCAGCTTACTAGGACAGGAAGACTATGGCTACACCTTC
TRBJ2-1,TRBV7-2,.,.,CASSSRLVPYNEQFF,TGTGCCAGCAGCTCCCGACTAGTTCCCTACAATGAGCAGTTCTTC
TRBJ1-3,TRBV5-4,.,.,CASSPQGGGNTIYF,TGTGCCAGCAGCCCCCAGGGAGGAGGAAACACCATATATTTT
TRBJ2-1,TRBV7-9,.,TRBD2,CASSQRTSGANEQFF,TGTGCCAGCAGCCAACGGACTAGCGGGGCCAATGAGCAGTTCTTC
TRBJ2-7,TRBV28,.,TRBD2,CASSPHPGLADYEQYF,TGTGCCAGCAGTCCACACCCGGGACTAGCGGACTACGAGCAGTACTTC
TRBJ1-1,TRBV12-5,.,.,CASNRESFYTEAFF,TGTGCTTCCAACCGGGAGAGTTTTTACACTGAAGCTTTCTTT
TRBJ1-1,TRBV9,.,.,CASSESGGSLTEAFF,TGTGCCAGCAGCGAGTCGGGGGGGTCCCTCACTGAAGCTTTCTTT
TRBJ2-7,TRBV27,.,TRBD1,CASSWTGERFYEQYF,TGTGCCAGCAGCTGGACAGGGGAAAGATTCTACGAGCAGTACTTC
TRBJ2-7,TRBV7-8,.,.,CASSSELGSAAEQYF,TGTGCCAGCAGCTCCGAGTTAGGGAGCGCGGCGGAGCAGTACTTC
TRBJ1-4,TRBV25-1,once,TRBD1,CASRTTGANEKLFF,TGTGCCAGCAGAACAACAGGGGCTAATGAAAAACTGTTTTTT
TRBJ2-1,TRBV7-8,.,TRBD1,CASSSVEGAGGNEQFF,TGTGCCAGCAGCTCAGTAGAGGGAGCAGGGGGCAATGAGCAGTTCTTC
TRBJ2-2,TRBV27,.,TRBD2,CASSQGLAGVRAGELFF,TGTGCCAGCAGTCAGGGACTAGCGGGAGTAAGGGCCGGGGAGCTGTTTTTT
TRBJ1-1,TRBV7-6,.,TRBD1,CASSSGQGPRTEAFF,TGTGCCAGCAGCTCCGGACAGGGCCCCAGGACTGAAGCTTTCTTT
TRBJ2-3,TRBV7-2,once,.,CASSLGSLAADTQYF,TGTGCCAGCAGCTTAGGCTCGCTAGCCGCAGATACGCAGTATTTT
TRBJ1-2,TRBV5-4,once,.,CASSSTGLGNGYTF,TGTGCCAGCAGCTCTACAGGGTTGGGGAATGGCTACACCTTC
TRBJ1-1,TRBV12-5,.,TRBD1,CASGFKTGTGVPNTEAFF,TGTGCTAGTGGTTTTAAAACGGGGACAGGGGTTCCGAACACTGAAGCTTTCTTT
TRBJ2-1,TRBV19,.,.,CASSIKADNEQFF,TGTGCCAGTAGTATTAAAGCGGATAATGAGCAGTTCTTC
TRBJ1-2,TRBV10-3,.,.,CAISESGRLLDGYTF,TGTGCCATCAGTGAGTCGGGCAGGCTGTTGGATGGCTACACCTTC
TRBJ2-7,TRBV14,.,.,CASSQLSSGDPEQYF,TGTGCCAGCAGCCAGCTCTCCTCGGGAGATCCCGAGCAGTACTTC
TRBJ2-5,TRBV5-1,.,TRBD2,CASSLISGGLQETQYF,TGCGCCAGCAGCTTGATTAGCGGGGGTCTCCAAGAGACCCAGTACTTC
TRBJ1-1,TRBV9,few,.,CASSVGDWGVTEAFF,TGTGCCAGCAGCGTAGGGGATTGGGGGGTCACTGAAGCTTTCTTT
TRBJ2-2,TRBV7-3,.,TRBD2,CASSLRLAGGQNTGELFF,TGTGCCAGCAGCTTAAGACTAGCGGGGGGACAGAACACCGGGGAGCTGTTTTTT
TRBJ1-1,TRBV2,.,.,CASSEVDSLNTEAFF,TGTGCCAGCAGTGAAGTGGACAGCCTGAACACTGAAGCTTTCTTT
TRBJ2-1,TRBV13,.,TRBD1,CASSLGGQGASDEQFF,TGTGCCAGCAGCTTAGGGGGACAGGGGGCGAGCGATGAGCAGTTCTTC
TRBJ1-1,TRBV9,.,.,CASSVGGKTEAFF,TGTGCCAGCAGCGTTGGGGGGAAGACTGAAGCTTTCTTT
TRBJ2-7,TRBV7-9,.,TRBD2,CASSLVLAGGPDYEQYF,TGTGCCAGCAGCTTAGTTCTAGCGGGAGGGCCAGACTACGAGCAGTACTTC
TRBJ2-7,TRBV5-1,.,TRBD1,CASSFGTEVYEQYF,TGCGCCAGCAGCTTTGGGACAGAGGTCTACGAGCAGTACTTC
TRBJ2-1,TRBV7-2,.,.,CASSPRAGQAPISEQFF,TGTGCCAGCAGCCCCCGAGCGGGACAGGCCCCGATTAGTGAGCAGTTCTTC
TRBJ2-2,TRBV4-1,.,TRBD1,CASSRTGVTGELFF,TGCGCCAGCAGCCGGACAGGGGTGACCGGGGAGCTGTTTTTT
TRBJ1-4,TRBV2,.,TRBD1,CASSDRQGATNEKLFF,TGTGCCAGCAGTGACCGACAGGGGGCAACTAATGAAAAACTGTTTTTT
TRBJ1-1,TRBV6-1,.,.,CASSEGAVMNTEAFF,TGTGCCAGCAGTGAAGGTGCGGTGATGAACACTGAAGCTTTCTTT
TRBJ2-5,TRBV10-3,.,TRBD2,CAISENRGAQYF,TGTGCCATCAGTGAGAACCGGGGGGCCCAGTACTTC